Presented here are 24 T cell receptor beta chains from one specimen sequenced in a study of beta chain features in type 1 diabetes. Reverse transcription of all isolated RNA meant that expressed TCRB transcripts were sequenced. This table comes from immunoSEQ multiplex PCR, and its TCRdb copy is limited to in-frame clones, with some not included. The sample has a few hundred thousand clones, 25% to 30% seen once; the top ten hold roughly 4%. The sample consisted of central memory CD4+ T cells from blood. All receptors come from a man aged 25-45 years in good health.

This clone was detected only a few times. V gene TRBV7-2 combines with J gene TRBJ2-1; D is perhaps TRBD1 or TRBD2 (5 bases each). CDR1 and CDR2 from the germline V gene are SGHTA and FQGNSA. The germline V and J ends were trimmed by 5 bases and 3 bases, with 11 bases remaining between them. The length of the CDR3 is 14 residues. CDR3 residues: CASSLGRRYNEQFF. DNA of the CDR3: TGTGCCAGCAGCCTGGGACGACGCTACAATGAGCAGTTCTTC.

The CDR3 DNA reads as TGTGCCAGCAGCTTGACCGGGACTAGCGGGAGAAAACCAAATACGCAGTATTTT. Encoded protein: CASSLTGTSGRKPNTQYF. The rearrangement links TRBV7-9 to TRBJ2-3, with 14 bases aligning to TRBD2. This CDR3 contains 18 residues. In germline, CDR1 is SEHNR, CDR2 FQNEAQ (reference sequence). With 3 bases clipped from V and 7 bases from J, the junction kept 12 bases outside the gene matches.

V gene TRBV10-3 combines with J gene TRBJ2-1, with D perhaps matching TRBD1 (6 bases). Trimming stripped 8 bases from V and 4 bases from J, with 15 bases between. CDR3 size: 14 residues. CDR1 is ENHRY, CDR2 SYGVKD, per germline. In nucleotides, the CDR3 is TGTGCCATCTCCACCGGGACACTATACAATGAGCAGTTCTTC. Translated, it gives CAISTGTLYNEQFF.

This clone was recorded a few times. The rearrangement links TRBV29-1 to TRBJ2-1; 13 positions match TRBD2. CDR1 SQVTM and CDR2 ANQGSEA come from the germline V gene. This CDR3 spans 14 amino acids. The ends lost 4 bases at V and 9 bases at J; junction bases unmatched: 6. Here the CDR3 DNA reads TGCAGCGTTGCCGGGACTAGCGGGACAGGTGAGCAGTTCTTC. Encoded protein: CSVAGTSGTGEQFF.

The chain employs TRBV7-6 and TRBJ1-1; TRBD1 is a possible D gene (6 bases). Germline assignment: CDR1 SGHVS and CDR2 FNYEAQ. This CDR3 is built from 15 residues. Trimming removed 4 bases from V and 4 bases from J, with 16 bases in between. CDR3 residues: CASSSPKQGFTEAFF. The CDR3 coding sequence is TGTGCCAGCAGCTCTCCTAAACAGGGATTCACTGAAGCTTTCTTT.

This chain links TRBV2 with TRBJ2-7; 8 bases are a match to TRBD2. This CDR3 is 14 amino acids long. The V segment lost 7 bases and the J segment 4 bases; nucleotides outside the gene matches: 9. The germline V gene encodes CDR1 SNHLY and CDR2 FYNNEI. The CDR3 nucleotides are TGTGCCAGCAACTTCAGCGGGAGAAGGTACGAGCAGTACTTC. Amino acids: CASNFSGRRYEQYF.

This clone was observed a few times. The chain combines TRBV28 with TRBJ2-1; TRBD2 matches at 7 bases. With V trimmed by 6 bases and J by 8 bases, 13 bases remained unmatched. From germline, CDR1 is MDHEN and CDR2 SYDVKM. The CDR3 extends over 15 amino acids. CDR3 in DNA: TGTGCCAGCAGCAGAGTGGGAGGGTTTATGTATGAGCAGTTCTTC. Translating gives CASSRVGGFMYEQFF.

The CDR3 DNA sequence: TGTGCCAGCAGCTTTACCTTCACAGATACGCAGTATTTT. Protein: CASSFTFTDTQYF. The rearrangement links TRBV11-2 to TRBJ2-3; D not certain. Germline-derived CDR1 and CDR2 are SGHAT and FQNNGV. CDR3 length equals 13 residues. Trimming pared 3 bases from V and 2 bases from J, leaving 6 bases between.

V and J are TRBV20-1 and TRBJ2-1; 7 nucleotides agree with TRBD2. The CDR3 is made up of 11 amino acids. From germline, CDR1 is DFQATT and CDR2 SNEGSKA (reference sequence). CDR3 coding DNA: TGCAGGGCGACTAGCACGGGTGAGCAGTTCTTC. Its translation is CRATSTGEQFF.

The chain recombines TRBV15 with TRBJ2-7, with 8 bases identical to TRBD2. The ends lost 5 bases at V and 0 bases at J; junction bases unmatched: 6. CDR1 is LNHNV and CDR2 is YYDKDF in the germline V gene (reference sequence). The CDR3 sequence is 15 residues long. In DNA, the CDR3 is TGTGCCACCAGCTTAGCGGGATCTAGCTCCTACGAGCAGTACTTC. This gives the protein CATSLAGSSSYEQYF.

The chain couples TRBV11-2 to TRBJ2-1; a possible D gene is TRBD2 (6 bases). CDR1 is SGHAT and CDR2 is FQNNGV in the germline V gene. Trimming stripped 6 bases from V and 6 bases from J, with 21 bases between. The CDR3 length is 16 residues. CDR3 sequence reads: CASSAIRTTAPNEQFF. DNA of the CDR3: TGTGCCAGCAGTGCCATCAGGACTACAGCTCCCAATGAGCAGTTCTTC.

The rearrangement uses TRBV6-6 and TRBJ2-5; 7 bases line up with TRBD2. Germline V gene lookup returns CDR1 MNHNY and CDR2 SVGAGI (reference sequence). V was pared by 5 bases and J by 4 bases, with 4 bases of the junction left unmatched. The CDR3 runs to 13 residues. The CDR3 DNA reads TGTGCCAGCAGTCCCGGACTAGGAGAGACCCAGTACTTC. It is translated as CASSPGLGETQYF.

The V and J genes are TRBV7-9 and TRBJ2-2, with D unresolved. V was cut by 5 bases and J by 7 bases, with 11 bases left in between. The CDR3 spans 13 residues. Looked up from germline, CDR1 is SEHNR and CDR2 is FQNEAQ (reference sequence). CDR3 DNA sequence: TGTGCCAGCAGCCCCAATAGTATCGGGGAGCTGTTTTTT. This translates into CASSPNSIGELFF. Using reference TRBV7-9 and TRBJ2-2 for the parts outside the CDR3, the full variable domain is DTGVSQNPRHKITKRGQNVTFRCDPISEHNRLYWYRQTLGQGPEFLTYFQNEAQLEKSRLLSDRFSAERPKGSFSTLEIQRTEQGDSAMYLCASSPNSIGELFFGEGSRLTVL.

The chain couples TRBV7-6 to TRBJ2-3; 12 nucleotides align to TRBD2. CDR1 SGHVS and CDR2 FNYEAQ come from the germline V gene. V was pared by 5 bases and J by 4 bases, with 4 bases of the junction left unmatched. The CDR3 sequence is 15 residues long. This CDR3 is CASSPTSGSPDTQYF. The CDR3 nucleotides are TGTGCCAGCAGCCCGACTAGCGGGAGCCCAGATACGCAGTATTTT.

There are many counts of this clone. The CDR3 nucleotides read TGTGCCAGCAGTGGACCTCCCGACTTGAATGAGCAGTTCTTC. Translated, it gives CASSGPPDLNEQFF. This chain uses TRBV2 with TRBJ2-1; D uncertain. The germline CDR1 and CDR2 sequences are SNHLY and FYNNEI. The CDR3 contains 14 residues. V shed 4 bases and J shed 7 bases, with 14 bases lying between them.

The chain joins TRBV10-3 to TRBJ2-3; D call uncertain. This CDR3 contains 13 residues. Trimming removed 8 bases from V and 0 bases from J, with 9 bases in between. CDR1 and CDR2 from the germline V gene are ENHRY and SYGVKD. CDR3 residues: CAIGAPSTDTQYF. DNA of the CDR3: TGTGCCATCGGCGCCCCGAGCACAGATACGCAGTATTTT.

This clone was counted between two and nine times. The chain has TRBV7-6 and TRBJ2-2, with 7 bases lining up with TRBD1. The CDR3 runs to 14 residues. Unmatched junction bases numbered 1, after V lost 1 base and J lost 5 bases. Germline loops: CDR1 SGHVS, CDR2 FNYEAQ. CDR3 residues: CASSLGRGTGELFF. In DNA, the CDR3 is TGTGCCAGCAGCTTAGGCAGGGGGACCGGGGAGCTGTTTTTT.

This sequence joins TRBV15 and TRBJ2-7; tentatively, D is TRBD1 (6 bases). The CDR3 has 15 residues. V lost 0 bases and J lost 7, with 16 bases in between. Germline loops: CDR1 LNHNV, CDR2 YYDKDF (reference sequence). The CDR3 DNA is TGTGCCACCAGCAGAGAAGAGGACAGTTTCGGTGAGCAGTACTTC. It codes for CATSREEDSFGEQYF.

The J gene is TRBJ2-3, the V gene TRBV7-2, with 8 bases aligning to TRBD2. CDR1 SGHTA and CDR2 FQGNSA come from the germline V gene. Unmatched junction bases numbered 9, after V lost 8 bases and J lost 2 bases. The CDR3 extends over 15 amino acids. CDR3 in DNA: TGTGCCAGCTTGTCTAGCGGGCTGTTCACAGATACGCAGTATTTT. The encoded protein is CASLSSGLFTDTQYF.

The rearrangement joins TRBV2 to TRBJ2-3, with TRBD1 matching 10 bases. The CDR3 is made up of 15 amino acids. V shed 8 bases, J shed 3 bases, and the junction held 8 bases outside the gene matches. CDR1 and CDR2 from the germline V gene are SNHLY and FYNNEI. In nucleotides, the CDR3 is TGTGCCAGCGTCGACAGGGGGCTACCAACAGATACGCAGTATTTT. Translation gives CASVDRGLPTDTQYF. The full variable domain, completed using reference TRBV2 and TRBJ2-3, is EPEVTQTPSHQVTQMGQEVILRCVPISNHLYFYWYRQILGQKVEFLVSFYNNEISEKSEIFDDQFSVERPDGSNFTLKIRSTKLEDSAMYFCASVDRGLPTDTQYFGPGTRLTVL.

The V and J genes are TRBV29-1 and TRBJ1-1; D gene unclear. The CDR3 consists of 14 residues. Trimming left V 2 bases short and J 0 bases short, with 10 bases between. Per germline, CDR1 SQVTM and CDR2 ANQGSEA. The CDR3 here is CSVEIGQLNTEAFF. CDR3 DNA: TGCAGCGTTGAAATCGGGCAGCTGAACACTGAAGCTTTCTTT. Together with reference TRBV29-1 and TRBJ1-1, the CDR3 gives the full variable domain: SAVISQKPSRDICQRGTSLTIQCQVDSQVTMMFWYRQQPGQSLTLIATANQGSEATYESGFVIDKFPISRPNLTFSTLTVSNMSPEDSSIYLCSVEIGQLNTEAFFGQGTRLTVV.

The genes are TRBV2 and TRBJ2-1, with 7 positions matching TRBD2. The CDR3 loop spans 14 amino acids. V was clipped by 6 bases and J by 6 bases; unmatched bases: 8. Germline V gives CDR1 SNHLY, CDR2 FYNNEI. CDR3 sequence (DNA): TGTGCCAGCAGGTTAGGCGGGAGTGGCAATGAGCAGTTCTTC. Protein sequence: CASRLGGSGNEQFF.

V gene TRBV14 combines with J gene TRBJ2-5; D is ambiguous. V shed 6 bases and J shed 1 base, with 12 bases lying between them. Germline V lookup: CDR1 SGHDN, CDR2 FVKESK. This CDR3 comprises 14 residues. The CDR3, as DNA: TGTGCCAGCAGAAGCGCTAGGATCCAAGAGACCCAGTACTTC. It is translated as CASRSARIQETQYF.

J is TRBJ2-7 and V is TRBV27; 12 positions match TRBD2. J was trimmed by 5 bases and V by 6 bases; bases with no gene match: 11. Germline V CDR1 and CDR2: MNHEY, SMNVEV (reference sequence). The CDR3 runs to 16 residues. The CDR3 bases are TGTGCCAGCAGACCTCTTCGGACTAGCGGGATCGACGAGCAGTACTTC. This gives the protein CASRPLRTSGIDEQYF.